The 9 T cell receptor beta chains below come from one sample, sequenced in a study of blood T cell dynamics during melanoma immunotherapy. Clones were sequenced by immunoSEQ multiplex PCR, and TCRdb holds only the in-frame ones, with some missing. The table lists under 8,000 clones, 80% to 85% of them singletons, with under 45% in the top ten. Time point reported: pre-treatment baseline. Sample: blood, taken from a patient treated with checkpoint blockade. The receptor source for this set is a human donor with melanoma. Some clones in this sample may be carry-over from other donors' samples.

In this sample, this clone turned up once. The chain employs TRBV7-2 and TRBJ2-7; D could derive from TRBD1 or TRBD2 (5 bases each). Germline CDR1 reads SGHTA; CDR2 reads FQGNSA. The length of the CDR3 is 13 residues. Deletions cut 4 bases from V and 2 bases from J, with 9 bases between. The CDR3 coding sequence is TGTGCCAGCAGCTCCGGGGCAGCCTACGAGCAGTACTTC. It codes for CASSSGAAYEQYF.

The V and J genes are TRBV15 and TRBJ1-5; 12 positions match TRBD1. CDR1 LNHNV and CDR2 YYDKDF come from the germline V gene (reference sequence). V was clipped by 1 base and J by 7 bases; unmatched bases: 8. The CDR3 length is 17 residues. The CDR3 region is CATSRGGTGGAGQPQHF. The CDR3 coding sequence is TGTGCCACCAGCAGAGGAGGGACAGGGGGCGCGGGACAGCCCCAGCATTTT.

A single count supports this clone. V gene TRBV30 combines with J gene TRBJ1-5; D is undetermined. V gave up 3 bases and J gave up 5 bases, with 11 bases separating them. Germline loops: CDR1 GTSNPN, CDR2 SVGIG (reference sequence). CDR3 length equals 13 residues. The CDR3 bases are TGTGCCTGGAGAGGGAGTTGGGATCAGCCCCAGCATTTT. It yields the protein CAWRGSWDQPQHF.

CDR3 sequence: CASSLAVAPTDGDQYF. The DNA of the CDR3 is TGTGCCAGCAGCTTGGCCGTCGCACCAACAGACGGGGACCAGTACTTC. This chain connects TRBV5-8 to TRBJ2-5; possible D gene TRBD2, 5 bases. Between the trimmed V and J ends, which lost 0 bases and 10 bases, there was a span of 22 bases. Looked up from germline, CDR1 is SGHTS and CDR2 is YDEGEE. This CDR3 comprises 16 residues.

Turning to this clone: A junction boundary mismatches the germline segment, possibly from a read error. V usage is TRBV7-2 and J usage is TRBJ1-2; 9 nucleotides line up with TRBD1. This CDR3 contains 14 residues. Germline V CDR1 and CDR2: SGHTA, FQGNSA. CDR3 coding DNA: TGCGCCAGCAGCGCCGGGACAGGGACATATGGCTACACCTTC. This codes for CASSAGTGTYGYTF.

CDR3 bases: TGTGCCAGCCGGACTACAAGCACAGATACGCAGTATTTT. Its protein is CASRTTSTDTQYF. The chain joins TRBV5-4 to TRBJ2-3; D may be TRBD2 (6 bases). The CDR3 runs to 13 residues. V lost 7 bases to trimming and J lost 0 bases, with 9 bases between them. Germline assignment: CDR1 SGHNT and CDR2 YYREEE (reference sequence).

V usage is TRBV27 and J usage is TRBJ2-1; no reliable D call. Per the germline V gene, CDR1 is MNHEY and CDR2 is SMNVEV (reference sequence). Trimming stripped 6 bases from V and 8 bases from J, with 11 bases between. This CDR3 contains 12 residues. The CDR3 region has the DNA TGTGCCAGCAGACGGCTAGGGTATGAGCAGTTCTTC. Protein product: CASRRLGYEQFF.

The chain is built from TRBV2 and TRBJ2-2, with D perhaps matching TRBD2 (6 bases). The V end lost 6 bases, the J end lost 0 bases, and 11 bases lay between the germline ends. There are 15 residues in the CDR3. CDR1 and CDR2 from the germline V gene are SNHLY and FYNNEI. CDR3 amino acids: CASRNRLANTGELFF. In DNA form, the CDR3 reads TGTGCCAGCAGGAACCGACTAGCGAACACCGGGGAGCTGTTTTTT. The full variable domain, completed using reference TRBV2 and TRBJ2-2, is EPEVTQTPSHQVTQMGQEVILRCVPISNHLYFYWYRQILGQKVEFLVSFYNNEISEKSEIFDDQFSVERPDGSNFTLKIRSTKLEDSAMYFCASRNRLANTGELFFGEGSRLTVL.

The rearrangement links TRBV18 to TRBJ2-7; D is unresolved. The CDR3 totals 15 residues. Germline lookup yields CDR1 KGHSH and CDR2 LQKENI. Trimming shortened V by 2 bases and J by 0 bases, and 11 bases separated the two germline ends. CDR3 DNA sequence: TGTGCCAGCTCACCAGGGCGCCAGTCCTCCTACGAGCAGTACTTC. Its protein product is CASSPGRQSSYEQYF.